Listed here are 30 T cell receptor beta chains from one sample, sequenced in a study of blood T cell repertoires in COVID-19. Some clones are missing from TCRdb's copy, which holds only in-frame ones; the method was immunoSEQ multiplex PCR. The sample has 150,000 to 200,000 clones; 75% to 90% are singletons. Sequencing used peripheral blood. These TCRs come from a woman aged 60-75 years with acute or convalescent COVID-19.

The CDR3 is CASSETGGHPENTEAFF. CDR3 coding DNA: TGTGCCAGCAGCGAAACAGGGGGCCACCCGGAGAACACTGAAGCTTTCTTT. J is TRBJ1-1 and V is TRBV21-1; whether TRBD1, the table's D call, matches the DNA was not checked. TRBV21-1 is given as a pseudogene. The CDR3 runs to 17 residues.

The chain has TRBV6-6 and TRBJ2-3, with 7 nucleotides matching TRBD1. CDR1 and CDR2 from the germline V gene are MNHNY and SVGAGI (reference sequence). CDR3 length equals 13 residues. The J segment lost 7 bases and the V segment lost 8 bases, leaving 9 bases of the junction unmatched. The CDR3, as DNA: TGTGCCAGCGGAGGTCAGGGGGTACATACGCAGTATTTT. Encoded protein: CASGGQGVHTQYF.

J is TRBJ1-2 and V is TRBV19; no clear D gene. The CDR3 is 15 amino acids. V gave up 9 bases and J gave up 6 bases, with 23 bases separating them. Per the germline V gene, CDR1 is LNHDA and CDR2 is SQIVND (reference sequence). CDR3 sequence (DNA): TGTGCCAGCCTACCCGGGTTAATTGGAACTCATGGCTACACCTTC. Translation: CASLPGLIGTHGYTF.

This chain links TRBV5-1 with TRBJ1-5, with D hard to call. The V end was cut by 0 bases, the J end by 7 bases, with 14 bases between. Per the germline V gene, CDR1 is SGHRS and CDR2 is YFSETQ. The CDR3 has 15 amino acids. The CDR3 coding sequence is TGCGCCAGCAGCTTGGGAGGTGCCGGCGGCCAGCCCCAGCATTTT. It translates to CASSLGGAGGQPQHF.

The rearrangement uses TRBV27 and TRBJ1-5; 8 bases are shared with TRBD1. The CDR3 length is 13 residues. CDR1 is MNHEY, CDR2 SMNVEV, per germline (reference sequence). Losses at the gene ends were 6 bases for V and 5 bases for J; bases not matched to a gene: 3. CDR3 in DNA: TGTGCCAGCAGACAGGGGGTCTATCAGCCCCAGCATTTT. Protein sequence: CASRQGVYQPQHF.

The chain joins TRBV5-1 to TRBJ2-3; 7 bases match TRBD2. The V segment lost 0 bases and the J segment 9 bases; nucleotides outside the gene matches: 10. The CDR3 is 15 amino acids. In germline, CDR1 is SGHRS, CDR2 YFSETQ. DNA for the CDR3: TGCGCCAGCAGCTTGGACCCCCTACTAGCGAACACGCAGTATTTT. Encoded protein: CASSLDPLLANTQYF. Full variable domain (missing parts from reference TRBV5-1 and TRBJ2-3): KAGVTQTPRYLIKTRGQQVTLSCSPISGHRSVSWYQQTPGQGLQFLFEYFSETQRNKGNFPGRFSGRQFSNSRSEMNVSTLELGDSALYLCASSLDPLLANTQYFGPGTRLTVL.

This sequence joins TRBV2 and TRBJ2-1, with D maybe TRBD2 (5 bases). This CDR3 has 14 residues. The germline V and J ends were trimmed by 6 bases and 5 bases, with 14 bases remaining between them. Germline V CDR1 and CDR2: SNHLY, FYNNEI. The CDR3 is CASRDAWRDNEQFF. The CDR3 nucleotides are TGTGCCAGCAGGGATGCTTGGCGGGACAATGAGCAGTTCTTC.

The chain is built from TRBV6-1 and TRBJ2-1; D remains ambiguous. Germline CDR1 is MNHNS and CDR2 is SASEGT. Trimming shortened V by 3 bases and J by 8 bases, and 8 bases separated the two germline ends. CDR3 length equals 12 residues. CDR3 protein: CASSDNLDEQFF. DNA of the CDR3: TGTGCCAGCAGTGATAACCTAGATGAGCAGTTCTTC.

The DNA for the CDR3 is TGTGCCAGTAGTATAGCGGGAATAGAAGGAAAGACCCAGTACTTC. This translates into CASSIAGIEGKTQYF. This rearrangement joins TRBV19 to TRBJ2-5; tentative D call: TRBD2 (5 bases). Trimming shortened V by 1 base and J by 6 bases, and 15 bases separated the two germline ends. This CDR3 is 15 amino acids long. Germline loops: CDR1 LNHDA, CDR2 SQIVND (reference sequence).

The V gene is TRBV7-3, the J gene TRBJ2-1; D is perhaps TRBD2 (5 bases). The CDR3 spans 15 residues. Germline V lookup: CDR1 SGHTA, CDR2 FQGTGA. The V gene lost 5 bases and the J gene lost 7 bases, with 18 bases spanning the gap. Here the CDR3 reads CASSRRWASTNEQFF. The CDR3 nucleotides read TGTGCCAGCAGCCGAAGGTGGGCTAGCACTAATGAGCAGTTCTTC.

This chain connects TRBV27 to TRBJ1-1; D unresolved. CDR1 MNHEY and CDR2 SMNVEV come from the germline V gene (reference sequence). This CDR3 spans 14 amino acids. V lost 3 bases and J 3 bases, leaving 11 bases between the germline ends. The CDR3 here is CASSFSGRDTEAFF. CDR3 DNA sequence: TGTGCCAGCAGTTTTTCCGGGAGGGACACTGAAGCTTTCTTT.

This clone turned up a few times. V gene TRBV7-3 combines with J gene TRBJ2-3, with D possibly matching TRBD2 (6 bases). The V gene lost 6 bases and the J gene lost 6 bases, with 10 bases spanning the gap. Looked up from germline, CDR1 is SGHTA and CDR2 is FQGTGA. The length of the CDR3 is 12 residues. For the CDR3, the DNA is TGTGCCAGCAGAGGGGCGGGGGATACGCAGTATTTT. It yields the protein CASRGAGDTQYF.

V usage is TRBV11-3 and J usage is TRBJ1-1; D ambiguous. Germline V lookup: CDR1 SGHNT, CDR2 YENEEA. This CDR3 is 11 amino acids long. Trimming shortened V by 5 bases and J by 7 bases, and 8 bases separated the two germline ends. The CDR3 DNA follows: TGTGCCAGCAGCCAGGTGGGTGAAGCTTTCTTT. Amino acid sequence: CASSQVGEAFF.

The chain employs TRBV28 and TRBJ2-7, with TRBD2 matching 9 bases. Germline-derived CDR1 and CDR2 are MDHEN and SYDVKM. The CDR3 length is 19 residues. V was pared by 6 bases and J by 1 base, with 19 bases of the junction left unmatched. Here the CDR3 DNA reads TGTGCCAGCAGCCCCCCTCCGGGACTAGCTCATTCCTCTTCCTACGAGCAGTACTTC. Amino acid sequence: CASSPPPGLAHSSSYEQYF.

This chain links TRBV9 with TRBJ2-1; 7 bases fit TRBD2. V gave up 8 bases and J gave up 1 base; unmatched junction bases: 9. The CDR3 is made up of 15 amino acids. CDR1 is SGDLS and CDR2 is YYNGEE in the germline V gene. CDR3: CASTEREGSYNEQFF. The CDR3 DNA reads as TGTGCCAGTACAGAAAGGGAGGGATCCTACAATGAGCAGTTCTTC.

The CDR3 DNA is TGTGCCAGCAGCTCCGTCCCGGGACAGGGAAATCTTGAAAAACTGTTTTTT. Amino acid sequence: CASSSVPGQGNLEKLFF. The rearrangement joins TRBV7-9 to TRBJ1-4; 9 bases align to TRBD1. This CDR3 region has 17 residues. J was trimmed by 7 bases and V by 4 bases; bases with no gene match: 13. CDR1 SEHNR and CDR2 FQNEAQ come from the germline V gene (reference sequence).

The V gene is TRBV7-9, the J gene TRBJ2-1; tentative D call: TRBD1 (6 bases). The V gene's germline CDR1 is SEHNR and CDR2 FQNEAQ (reference sequence). Trimming stripped 5 bases from V and 8 bases from J, with 19 bases between. This CDR3 is built from 15 residues. The CDR3 DNA reads as TGTGCCAGCAGCGTAAGCAGGGGTCTTATGGATGAGCAGTTCTTC. Translated, it gives CASSVSRGLMDEQFF.

The chain is built from TRBV3-1 (or the pseudogene TRBV3-2) and TRBJ1-2; TRBD1 is a possible D gene (6 bases). The germline V gene has CDR1 LGHDT and CDR2 YNNKEL (reference sequence). This CDR3 region has 15 residues. V lost 0 bases to trimming and J lost 6 bases, with 14 bases between them. Here the CDR3 reads CASSQDWSGEDGYTF. CDR3 sequence (DNA): TGTGCCAGCAGCCAAGATTGGTCAGGGGAAGATGGCTACACCTTC.

J is TRBJ1-6 and V is TRBV3-1 (or the pseudogene TRBV3-2); possible D gene TRBD1, 5 bases. Trimming took 5 bases from V and 9 from J, leaving 14 bases between them. CDR3 length equals 14 residues. The germline V gene has CDR1 LGHDT and CDR2 YNNKEL (reference sequence). The CDR3 DNA reads as TGTGCCAGCAGCGGGCTTTCGGGGGTTTCACCCCTCCACTTT. Translated: CASSGLSGVSPLHF.

This clone was detected only a few times. The chain links TRBV10-2 to TRBJ2-1; tentative D call: TRBD2 (6 bases). Per germline, CDR1 WSHSY and CDR2 SAAADI. The CDR3 sequence is 14 residues long. The germline V and J ends were trimmed by 8 bases and 2 bases, with 13 bases remaining between them. DNA for the CDR3: TGCGCCAGCTGTCGGGACTCCGCCTACAATGAGCAGTTCTTC. Protein: CASCRDSAYNEQFF.

The chain carries TRBV2 and TRBJ2-1, with D unresolved. V lost 1 base and J 9 bases, leaving 4 bases between the germline ends. The CDR3 has 11 residues. CDR1 is SNHLY and CDR2 is FYNNEI in the germline V gene. The CDR3 DNA reads as TGTGCCAGCAGTGAAGTGAGTGAGCAGTTCTTC. Amino acid sequence: CASSEVSEQFF.

This chain uses TRBV7-2 with TRBJ2-1; D remains unclear. V was cut by 5 bases and J by 6 bases, with 14 bases left in between. Germline CDR1 and CDR2: SGHTA and FQGNSA. This CDR3 comprises 14 residues. Here the CDR3 DNA reads TGTGCCAGCAGCCCGTCTGGCTTGGCCAATGAGCAGTTCTTC. Translating it yields CASSPSGLANEQFF.

The chain is built from TRBV28 and TRBJ2-7; D remains unclear. Trimming removed 3 bases from V and 2 bases from J, with 8 bases in between. The germline V gene has CDR1 MDHEN and CDR2 SYDVKM. The CDR3 length is 13 residues. The CDR3 sequence: CASSFAIPYEQYF. In DNA, the CDR3 is TGTGCCAGCAGTTTTGCTATCCCCTACGAGCAGTACTTC.

This chain's CDR3 is CASSPGHLGNTIYF. CDR3 coding DNA: TGCGCCAGCAGCCCTGGACACTTAGGAAACACCATATATTTT. This chain connects TRBV5-1 to TRBJ1-3; D perhaps matches TRBD1 (5 bases). Germline CDR1 reads SGHRS; CDR2 reads YFSETQ. The CDR3 consists of 14 residues. Trimming cost V 4 bases and J 4 bases, with 12 bases left between them.

The table lists this clone with a count of one. The V and J genes are TRBV6-1 and TRBJ2-7; 12 bases are shared with TRBD1. Germline CDR1 MNHNS, CDR2 SASEGT. V was pared by 6 bases and J by 7 bases, with 7 bases of the junction left unmatched. The CDR3 has 14 residues. CDR3 loop: CASRGQGAVEEQYF. Here the CDR3 DNA reads TGTGCCAGCAGGGGACAGGGGGCAGTGGAAGAGCAGTACTTC.

The chain employs TRBV2 and TRBJ1-6, with 9 bases aligning to TRBD1. The junction had 8 bases not matched to a gene; V was cut back by 6 bases and J by 2 bases. This CDR3 is 17 amino acids long. Germline CDR1 reads SNHLY; CDR2 reads FYNNEI. The CDR3 region has the DNA TGTGCCAGCAGCTCGGACAGGGGACAGACCTATAATTCACCCCTCCACTTT. Protein: CASSSDRGQTYNSPLHF.

This chain connects TRBV3-1 (or the pseudogene TRBV3-2) to TRBJ2-7; no reliable D call. V lost 4 bases to trimming and J lost 3 bases, with 7 bases between them. The CDR3 loop spans 12 amino acids. The germline V gene has CDR1 LGHDT and CDR2 YNNKEL (reference sequence). CDR3: CASSRDRYEQYF. The CDR3 nucleotides read TGTGCCAGCAGCCGAGACCGCTACGAGCAGTACTTC.

The chain has TRBV14 and TRBJ1-2, with no clear D. The CDR3 contains 13 residues. V lost 2 bases and J 8 bases, leaving 12 bases between the germline ends. Per the germline V gene, CDR1 is SGHDN and CDR2 is FVKESK. The CDR3 sequence: CASSQTGVGGYTF. The CDR3 DNA follows: TGTGCCAGCAGCCAAACGGGAGTTGGAGGCTACACCTTC.

The rearrangement joins TRBV2 to TRBJ2-7; a possible D gene is TRBD2 (5 bases). Per the germline V gene, CDR1 is SNHLY and CDR2 is FYNNEI. Trimming removed 4 bases at V and 4 bases at J, with 11 bases between. The CDR3 runs to 13 residues. CDR3 residues: CASSGPSRYEQYF. CDR3 in DNA: TGTGCCAGCAGTGGACCTAGCAGGTACGAGCAGTACTTC.

The chain combines TRBV5-1 with TRBJ2-7, with 10 bases lining up with TRBD2. Germline trimming cut 4 bases from V and 5 bases from J; bases unmatched to any gene: 9. Germline CDR1 reads SGHRS; CDR2 reads YFSETQ. The CDR3 runs 15 residues. This chain's CDR3 is CASSPGILAGDEQYV. The CDR3 bases are TGCGCCAGCAGCCCGGGTATTCTAGCGGGAGACGAGCAGTACGTC.